This is a list of T cell receptor beta chains from one sample in a study of T cell repertoires in cytomegalovirus infection. TCRdb reprocessed the reads with MiXCR, giving one entry per CDR3 protein. The table shows a few hundred thousand distinct CDR3 sequences, with roughly 42% occurring only once. These TCRs' antigens remain unknown. The sample here was cultured PBMCs, taken from culture after CMV antigen stimulation. The receptors originated from a human donor in good health (CMV status not recorded). Some clones in this sample may be carry-over from other donors' samples. Each CDR3 is given with its conserved first and last residue. A D gene is named only where the DNA matches it firmly. Not every row has a clone size; where given, it reads once, few, many or a size class.

CDR3 DNA | CDR3 protein | D gene | clone size | CDR3 length | J gene | V gene
TGTGCCAGTAAAGACCCAAGCGGTAGCGGGGGTAGTGAGACCCAGTACTTC | CASKDPSGSGGSETQYF | TRBD2 | NA | 17 | TRBJ2-5 | TRBV7-2
TGTGCCAGCAGGCATAGGGGCACAGATACGCAGTATTTT | CASRHRGTDTQYF | NA | NA | 13 | TRBJ2-3 | TRBV7-8
TGTGCCAGCAGCTTGTATCTAGGGGCGGACACTGAAGCTTTCTTT | CASSLYLGADTEAFF | NA | few | 15 | TRBJ1-1 | TRBV5-5
TGTGCCAGCAGCACCATTCGGCGGACCCAGTACTTC | CASSTIRRTQYF | NA | NA | 12 | TRBJ2-5 | TRBV7-2
TGTGCCAGCAGCTTAGGGGTCTCGGATACGCAGTATTTT | CASSLGVSDTQYF | NA | few | 13 | TRBJ2-3 | TRBV7-2
TGTGCCATCAGTGCCGGATCAGGGGCCAACGTCCTGACTTTC | CAISAGSGANVLTF | NA | NA | 14 | TRBJ2-6 | TRBV10-3
TGTGCCAGCAGCGCCGGGGGCAGTGCGTGGTACGAGCAGTACTTC | CASSAGGSAWYEQYF | NA | once | 15 | TRBJ2-7 | TRBV7-8
TGTGCCAGCAGCCGCGGGAGGGGCATGGACTATGGCTACACCTTC | CASSRGRGMDYGYTF | NA | NA | 15 | TRBJ1-2 | TRBV28
TGTGCCAGTAGTATAGGCCAGGGACACCAGTTTGCTGAGCAGTTCTTC | CASSIGQGHQFAEQFF | NA | few | 16 | TRBJ2-1 | TRBV19
TGTGCCAGCAGCCAATACCGGGACATTTATAACTATGGCTACACCTTC | CASSQYRDIYNYGYTF | NA | once | 16 | TRBJ1-2 | TRBV7-9
TGTGCCAGCAGCCCAGGAGGCGGGCTCTCCTACGAGCAGTACTTC | CASSPGGGLSYEQYF | NA | many | 15 | TRBJ2-7 | TRBV7-2
TGTGCCAGCAGGCTTCGGGACAGGAGCCACGAGCAGTACTTC | CASRLRDRSHEQYF | TRBD1 | NA | 14 | TRBJ2-7 | TRBV27
TGTGCCAGTGGCAAGCGCGACGGGAACACTGAAGCTTTCTTT | CASGKRDGNTEAFF | NA | NA | 14 | TRBJ1-1 | TRBV19
TGTGCCAGCAGCTTGAAAGGGGGCGTGGAGGATGAGCAGTTCTTC | CASSLKGGVEDEQFF | TRBD1 | few | 15 | TRBJ2-1 | TRBV7-2